This TCR beta chain was observed in a study of siplizumab effects on memory and regulatory T cells. Study-wide results and caveats: Suppressive activity of Tregs proliferating in siplizumab cultures remained unconfirmed.

This clone has only one observation. Its target is not known. CDR1 is MNHEY and CDR2 is SVGAGI in the germline V gene. The CDR3 length is 15 residues. The J segment lost 4 bases and the V segment lost 2 bases, leaving 3 bases of the junction unmatched. The protocol was immunoSEQ multiplex PCR, while the TCRdb copy is restricted to in-frame clones and leaves out a portion. The sample holds about 100,000 clones, about 90% seen once. The sequence was obtained from a human donor in good health. Sequencing used CD4+ T cells sorted from blood. V is TRBV6-5 and J is TRBJ1-3; 9 positions agree with TRBD1. This CDR3 is CASSYTQGAGNTIYF. CDR3 bases: TGTGCCAGCAGTTACACACAGGGGGCAGGAAACACCATATATTTT.